This T cell receptor (beta chain) was observed in a study of preoperative IRX-2 immunotherapy in early breast cancer. Treatment noted: preoperative locoregional IRX-2 cytokine immunotherapy. Patients received preoperative, locoregional IRX-2 cytokine immunotherapy in a phase Ib study. Clones were sequenced by immunoSEQ multiplex PCR, and TCRdb holds only the in-frame ones, with some missing. The sample yields around 6,000 clones, roughly 70% seen once. The CDR3 loop spans 14 amino acids. V shed 5 bases, J shed 3 bases, and the junction held 4 bases outside the gene matches. This sequence joins TRBV7-1 and TRBJ1-5; 7 nucleotides line up with TRBD1. TRBV7-1 is given ORF status, its function remaining uncertain. The origin of this receptor is a human donor with breast cancer. The sample in question was tumor tissue, obtained before IRX-2 immunotherapy. The CDR3, as DNA: TGTGCCAGCAGCCCCGGGACAGACAATCAGCCCCAGCATTTT. Translating gives CASSPGTDNQPQHF.